The clone carrying this T cell receptor beta chain came up a few times. Its antigen is currently unknown. These data originate in a study of identical twins. Study observations and caveats: Excess sharing between twins was weaker in beta out-of-frame sequences. Modeled out-of-frame TCR alpha sharing in monozygotic twins fell below observed levels. Insertions were fewer in abundant cord blood beta clonotypes, whereas memory repertoires showed none of this pattern.

TCRdb passed the 5' RACE reads through MiXCR, listing each CDR3 protein once. The data hold 350,000 to 400,000 distinct CDR3 sequences, with 7% to 9.5% observed a single time. CDR1 and CDR2 (germline): ENHRY, SYGVKD. Trimming removed 10 bases at V and 1 base at J, with 7 bases between. The CDR3 covers 11 residues. The source material was naive T cells sorted from blood. The chain recombines TRBV10-3 with TRBJ1-1; D is unresolved. This receptor was taken from a woman aged 45-59 years in good health. CDR3 protein: CATQWNTEAFF. In DNA form, the CDR3 reads TGTGCCACCCAGTGGAACACTGAAGCTTTCTTT.